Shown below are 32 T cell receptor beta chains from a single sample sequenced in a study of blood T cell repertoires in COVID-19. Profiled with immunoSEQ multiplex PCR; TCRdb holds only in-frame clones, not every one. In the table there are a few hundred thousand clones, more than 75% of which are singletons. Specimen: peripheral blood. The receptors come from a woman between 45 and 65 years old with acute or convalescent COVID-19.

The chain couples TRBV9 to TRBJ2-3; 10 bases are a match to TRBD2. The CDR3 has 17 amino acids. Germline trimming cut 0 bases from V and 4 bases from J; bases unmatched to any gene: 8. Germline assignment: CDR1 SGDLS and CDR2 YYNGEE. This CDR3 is CASSVGSLAGDSDTQYF. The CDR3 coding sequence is TGTGCCAGCAGCGTAGGGTCCCTAGCGGGAGATTCAGATACGCAGTATTTT.

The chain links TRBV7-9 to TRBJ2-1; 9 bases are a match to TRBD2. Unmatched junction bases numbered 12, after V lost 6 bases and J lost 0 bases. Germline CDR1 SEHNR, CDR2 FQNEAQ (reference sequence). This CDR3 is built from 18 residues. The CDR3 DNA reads TGTGCCAGCAGAATTAGGCCTAGCGGGACGAGCTCCTACAATGAGCAGTTCTTC. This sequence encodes CASRIRPSGTSSYNEQFF.

The CDR3 DNA reads TGTGCCAGCAGCCGACACGGGAGGGGGGTAGCAGATACGCAGTATTTT. Amino acids: CASSRHGRGVADTQYF. This chain joins TRBV3-1 (or the pseudogene TRBV3-2) and TRBJ2-3, with 8 bases that match TRBD2. The CDR3 runs 16 residues. Trimming cost V 4 bases and J 4 bases; bases outside gene matches: 10. Germline V CDR1 and CDR2: LGHDT, YNNKEL (reference sequence).

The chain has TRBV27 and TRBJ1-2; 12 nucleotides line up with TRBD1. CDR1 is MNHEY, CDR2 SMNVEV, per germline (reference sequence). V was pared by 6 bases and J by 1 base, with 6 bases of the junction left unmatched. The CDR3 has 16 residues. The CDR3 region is CASRRDRGQGNYGYTF. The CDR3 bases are TGTGCCAGCAGGAGGGACAGGGGGCAAGGTAACTATGGCTACACCTTC.

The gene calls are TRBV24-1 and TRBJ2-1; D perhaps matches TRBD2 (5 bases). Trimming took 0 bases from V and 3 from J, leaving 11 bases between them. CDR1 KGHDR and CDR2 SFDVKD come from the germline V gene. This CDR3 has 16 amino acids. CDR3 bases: TGTGCCACCAGTGATTTGGGAGCGGAAAGCTACAATGAGCAGTTCTTC. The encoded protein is CATSDLGAESYNEQFF.

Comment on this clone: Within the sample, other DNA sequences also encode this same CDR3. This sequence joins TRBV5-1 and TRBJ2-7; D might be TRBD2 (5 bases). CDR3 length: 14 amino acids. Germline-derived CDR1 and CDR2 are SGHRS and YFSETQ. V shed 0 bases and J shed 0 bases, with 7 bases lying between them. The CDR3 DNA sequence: TGCGCCAGCAGCTTGGGAGGGAGCTCCTACGAGCAGTACTTC. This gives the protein CASSLGGSSYEQYF.

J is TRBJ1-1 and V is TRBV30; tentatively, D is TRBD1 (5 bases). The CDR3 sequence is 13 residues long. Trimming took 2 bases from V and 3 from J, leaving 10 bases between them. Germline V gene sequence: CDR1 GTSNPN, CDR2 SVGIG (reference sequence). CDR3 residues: CAWSLGGDTEAFF. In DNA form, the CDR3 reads TGTGCCTGGAGTTTAGGAGGGGACACTGAAGCTTTCTTT. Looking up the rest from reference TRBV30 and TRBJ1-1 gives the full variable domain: SQTIHQWPATLVQPVGSPLSLECTVEGTSNPNLYWYRQAAGRGLQLLFYSVGIGQISSEVPQNLSASRPQDRQFILSSKKLLLSDSGFYLCAWSLGGDTEAFFGQGTRLTVV.

The CDR3 sequence: CASSGESDRAYGYTF. The CDR3 DNA reads as TGTGCCAGCAGTGGGGAATCGGACAGGGCCTATGGCTACACCTTC. The V gene is TRBV28, the J gene TRBJ1-2; TRBD1 matches 8 bases. The germline CDR1 and CDR2 sequences are MDHEN and SYDVKM. CDR3 length: 15 residues. After removal of 5 bases from V and 4 bases from J, the junction contained 9 bases not matched to a gene.

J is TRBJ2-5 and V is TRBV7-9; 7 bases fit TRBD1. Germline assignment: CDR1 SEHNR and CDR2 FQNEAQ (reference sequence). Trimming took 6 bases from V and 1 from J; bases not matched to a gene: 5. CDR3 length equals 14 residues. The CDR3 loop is CASRTQGTQETQYF. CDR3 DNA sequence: TGTGCCAGCAGAACACAGGGGACCCAAGAGACCCAGTACTTC.

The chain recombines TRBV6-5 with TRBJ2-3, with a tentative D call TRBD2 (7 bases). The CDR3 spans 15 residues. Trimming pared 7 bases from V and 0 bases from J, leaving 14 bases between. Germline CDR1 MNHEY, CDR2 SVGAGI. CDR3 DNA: TGTGCCAGCACTAGAAGGGGGGGAAGCACAGATACGCAGTATTTT. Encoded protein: CASTRRGGSTDTQYF.

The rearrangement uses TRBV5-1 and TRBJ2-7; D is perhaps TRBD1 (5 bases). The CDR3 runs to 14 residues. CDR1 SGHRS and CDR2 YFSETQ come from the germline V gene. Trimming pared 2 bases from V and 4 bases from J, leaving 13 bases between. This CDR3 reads CASSLETDVYEQYF. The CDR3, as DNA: TGCGCCAGCAGCTTAGAGACAGACGTTTACGAGCAGTACTTC.

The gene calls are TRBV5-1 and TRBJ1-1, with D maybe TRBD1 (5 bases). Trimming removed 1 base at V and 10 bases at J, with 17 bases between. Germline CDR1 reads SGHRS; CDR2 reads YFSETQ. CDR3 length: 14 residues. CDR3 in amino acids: CASSLLGREDGAFF. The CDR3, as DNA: TGCGCCAGCAGCTTGCTAGGCAGGGAAGATGGAGCTTTCTTT.

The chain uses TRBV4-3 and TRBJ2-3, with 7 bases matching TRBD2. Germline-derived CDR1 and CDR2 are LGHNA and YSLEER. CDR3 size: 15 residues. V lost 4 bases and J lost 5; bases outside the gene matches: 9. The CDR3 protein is CASSPQGLAGDTQYF. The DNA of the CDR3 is TGCGCCAGCAGCCCTCAGGGATTAGCGGGAGATACGCAGTATTTT.

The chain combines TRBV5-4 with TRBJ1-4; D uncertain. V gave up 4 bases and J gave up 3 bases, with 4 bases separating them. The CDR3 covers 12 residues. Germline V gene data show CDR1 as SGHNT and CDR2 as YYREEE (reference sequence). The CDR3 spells CASSLPNEKLFF. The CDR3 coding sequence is TGTGCCAGCAGCCTCCCTAATGAAAAACTGTTTTTT.

CDR3 nucleotide sequence: TGTGCCAGCAGCTTAGACCGGGGGACTGAAGCTTTCTTT. This sequence encodes CASSLDRGTEAFF. The chain links TRBV5-5 to TRBJ1-1, with TRBD1 as a possible D gene (5 bases). The CDR3 covers 13 residues. Germline V gives CDR1 SGHKS, CDR2 YYEKEE (reference sequence). Trimming took off 2 bases at V and 5 bases at J, with 10 bases between the two ends. The full variable domain, rest sourced from reference TRBV5-5 and TRBJ1-1, is DAGVTQSPTHLIKTRGQQVTLRCSPISGHKSVSWYQQVLGQGPQFIFQYYEKEERGRGNFPDRFSARQFPNYSSELNVNALLLGDSALYLCASSLDRGTEAFFGQGTRLTVV.

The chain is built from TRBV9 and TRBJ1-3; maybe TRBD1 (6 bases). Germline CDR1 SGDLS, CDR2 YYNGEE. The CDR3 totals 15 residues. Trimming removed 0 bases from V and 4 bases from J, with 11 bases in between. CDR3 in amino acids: CASSVARGAGNTIYF. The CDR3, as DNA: TGTGCCAGCAGCGTAGCCCGGGGGGCCGGAAACACCATATATTTT.

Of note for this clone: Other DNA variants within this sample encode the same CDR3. Written as DNA, the CDR3 is TGTGCCAGCTCAACAGGGCGGAACACTGAAGCTTTCTTT. Translated: CASSTGRNTEAFF. This sequence joins TRBV18 and TRBJ1-1, with D possibly TRBD1 on 6 matching bases. The CDR3 length is 13 residues. With 5 bases removed from V and 1 base from J, the gap between germline ends came to 8 bases. CDR1 and CDR2 (germline): KGHSH, LQKENI.

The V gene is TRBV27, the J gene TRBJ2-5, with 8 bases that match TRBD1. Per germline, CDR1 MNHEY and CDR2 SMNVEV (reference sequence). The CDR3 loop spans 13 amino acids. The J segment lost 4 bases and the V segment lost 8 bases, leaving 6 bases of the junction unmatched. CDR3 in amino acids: CASGRQGRETQYF. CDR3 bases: TGTGCCAGCGGACGACAGGGGAGAGAGACCCAGTACTTC.

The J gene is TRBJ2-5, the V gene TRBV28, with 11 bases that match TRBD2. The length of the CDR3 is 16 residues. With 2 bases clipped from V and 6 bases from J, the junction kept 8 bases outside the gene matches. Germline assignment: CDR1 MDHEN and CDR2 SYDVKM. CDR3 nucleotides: TGTGCCAGCAGTTTAGCTCGGACTAGCGGGCGGCAGACCCAGTACTTC. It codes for CASSLARTSGRQTQYF.

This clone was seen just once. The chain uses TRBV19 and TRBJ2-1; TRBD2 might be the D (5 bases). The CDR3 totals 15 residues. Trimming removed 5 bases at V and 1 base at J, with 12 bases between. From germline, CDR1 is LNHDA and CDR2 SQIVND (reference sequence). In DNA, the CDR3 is TGTGCCAGTAGTGTACTAGTAGGGTCCTACAATGAGCAGTTCTTC. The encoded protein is CASSVLVGSYNEQFF.

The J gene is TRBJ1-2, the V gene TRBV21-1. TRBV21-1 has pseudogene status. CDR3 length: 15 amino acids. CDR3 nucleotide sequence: TGTGCCAGCAGCACGCCTTGGGAGGACAACTATGGCTACACCTTC. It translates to CASSTPWEDNYGYTF.

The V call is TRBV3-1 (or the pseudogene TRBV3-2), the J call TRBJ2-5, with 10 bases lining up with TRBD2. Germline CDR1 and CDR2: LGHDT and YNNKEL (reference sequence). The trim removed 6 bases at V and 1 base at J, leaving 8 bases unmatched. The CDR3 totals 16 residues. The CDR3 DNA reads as TGTGCCAGCAGACGACTAGCGGGTACCATCCAAGAGACCCAGTACTTC. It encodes CASRRLAGTIQETQYF.

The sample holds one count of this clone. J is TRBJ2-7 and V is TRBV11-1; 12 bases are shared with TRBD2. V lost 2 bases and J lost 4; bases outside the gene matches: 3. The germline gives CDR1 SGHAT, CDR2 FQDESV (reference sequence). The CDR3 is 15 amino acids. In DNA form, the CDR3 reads TGTGCCAGCAGCTTACTAGCGGGAGGGCCTTACGAGCAGTACTTC. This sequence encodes CASSLLAGGPYEQYF.

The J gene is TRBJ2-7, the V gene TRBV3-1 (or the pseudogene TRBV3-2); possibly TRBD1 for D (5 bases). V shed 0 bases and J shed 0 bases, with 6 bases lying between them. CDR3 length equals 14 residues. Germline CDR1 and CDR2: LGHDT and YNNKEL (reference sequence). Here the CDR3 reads CASSQDDSSYEQYF. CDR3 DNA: TGTGCCAGCAGCCAAGATGACAGCTCCTACGAGCAGTACTTC.

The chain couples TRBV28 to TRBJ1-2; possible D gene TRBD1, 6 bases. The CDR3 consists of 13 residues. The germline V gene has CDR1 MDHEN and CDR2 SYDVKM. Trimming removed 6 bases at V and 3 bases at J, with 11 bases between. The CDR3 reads CASRNTGYYGYTF. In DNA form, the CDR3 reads TGTGCCAGCAGAAATACAGGGTACTATGGCTACACCTTC.

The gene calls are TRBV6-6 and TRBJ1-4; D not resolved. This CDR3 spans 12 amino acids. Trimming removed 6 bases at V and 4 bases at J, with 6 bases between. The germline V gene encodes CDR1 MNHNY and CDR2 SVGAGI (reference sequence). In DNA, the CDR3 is TGTGCCAGCAGGAGAATTAATGAAAAACTGTTTTTT. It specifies CASRRINEKLFF.

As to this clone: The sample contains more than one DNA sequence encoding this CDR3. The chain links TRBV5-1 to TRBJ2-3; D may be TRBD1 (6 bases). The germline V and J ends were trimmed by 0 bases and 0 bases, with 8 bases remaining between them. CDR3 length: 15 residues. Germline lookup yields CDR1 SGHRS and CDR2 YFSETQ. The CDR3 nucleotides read TGCGCCAGCAGCTTGGGGCAGGGGAGCACAGATACGCAGTATTTT. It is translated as CASSLGQGSTDTQYF.

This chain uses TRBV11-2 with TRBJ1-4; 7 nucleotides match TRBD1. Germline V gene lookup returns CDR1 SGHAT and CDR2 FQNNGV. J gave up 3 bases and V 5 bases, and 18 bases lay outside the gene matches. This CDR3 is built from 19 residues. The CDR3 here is CASSPGGRGRGDSNEKLFF. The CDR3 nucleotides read TGTGCCAGCAGCCCAGGGGGTAGGGGCAGGGGAGATTCTAATGAAAAACTGTTTTTT.

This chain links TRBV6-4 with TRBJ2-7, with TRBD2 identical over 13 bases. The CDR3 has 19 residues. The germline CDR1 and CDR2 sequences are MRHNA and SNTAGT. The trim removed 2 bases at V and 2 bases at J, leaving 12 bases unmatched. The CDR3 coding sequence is TGTGCCAGCAGTGACATTGTGACTAGCGGGAGGCCAATCCCCTACGAGCAGTACTTC. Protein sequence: CASSDIVTSGRPIPYEQYF.

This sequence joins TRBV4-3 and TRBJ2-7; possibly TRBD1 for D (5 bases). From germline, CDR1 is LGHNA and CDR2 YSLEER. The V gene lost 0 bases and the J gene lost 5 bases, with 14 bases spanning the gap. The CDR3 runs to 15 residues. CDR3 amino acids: CASSQDWAGKDEQYF. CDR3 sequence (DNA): TGCGCCAGCAGCCAAGATTGGGCAGGGAAGGACGAGCAGTACTTC.

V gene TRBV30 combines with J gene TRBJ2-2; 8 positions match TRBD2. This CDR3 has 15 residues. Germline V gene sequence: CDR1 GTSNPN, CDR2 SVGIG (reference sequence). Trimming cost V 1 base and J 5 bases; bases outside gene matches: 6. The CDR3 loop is CAWSAAGLDTGELFF. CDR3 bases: TGTGCCTGGAGTGCGGCGGGACTAGATACCGGGGAGCTGTTTTTT.

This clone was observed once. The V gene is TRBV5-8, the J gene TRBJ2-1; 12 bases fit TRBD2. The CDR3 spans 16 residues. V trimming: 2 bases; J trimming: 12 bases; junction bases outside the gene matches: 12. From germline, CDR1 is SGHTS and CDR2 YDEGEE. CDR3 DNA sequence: TGTGCCAGCAGCTTCTCCGGGACTAGCGGGTATTCTGGGCAGTTCTTC. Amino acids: CASSFSGTSGYSGQFF.